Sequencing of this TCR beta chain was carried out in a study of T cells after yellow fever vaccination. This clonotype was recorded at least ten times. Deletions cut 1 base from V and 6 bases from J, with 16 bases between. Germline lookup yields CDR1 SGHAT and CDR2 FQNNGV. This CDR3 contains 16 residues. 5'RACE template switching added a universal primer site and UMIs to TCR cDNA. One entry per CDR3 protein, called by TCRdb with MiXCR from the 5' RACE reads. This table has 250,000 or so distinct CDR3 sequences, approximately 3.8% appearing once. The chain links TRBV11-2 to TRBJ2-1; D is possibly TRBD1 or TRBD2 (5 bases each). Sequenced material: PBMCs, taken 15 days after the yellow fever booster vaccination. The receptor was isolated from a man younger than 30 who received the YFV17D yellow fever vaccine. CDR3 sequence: CASSLVRGRGPNEQFF. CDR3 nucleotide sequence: TGTGCCAGCAGCTTAGTACGCGGCCGGGGCCCCAATGAGCAGTTCTTC.